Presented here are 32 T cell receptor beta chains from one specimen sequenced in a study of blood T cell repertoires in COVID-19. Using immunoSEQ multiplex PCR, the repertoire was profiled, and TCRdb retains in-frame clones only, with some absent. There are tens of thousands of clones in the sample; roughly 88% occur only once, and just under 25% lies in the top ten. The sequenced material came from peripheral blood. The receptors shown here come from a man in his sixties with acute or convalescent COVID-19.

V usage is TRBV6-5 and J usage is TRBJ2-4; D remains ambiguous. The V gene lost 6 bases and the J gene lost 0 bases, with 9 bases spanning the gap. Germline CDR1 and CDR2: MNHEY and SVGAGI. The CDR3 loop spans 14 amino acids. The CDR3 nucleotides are TGTGCCAGCAGCCCAGTTGGAGCCAAAAACATTCAGTACTTC. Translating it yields CASSPVGAKNIQYF.

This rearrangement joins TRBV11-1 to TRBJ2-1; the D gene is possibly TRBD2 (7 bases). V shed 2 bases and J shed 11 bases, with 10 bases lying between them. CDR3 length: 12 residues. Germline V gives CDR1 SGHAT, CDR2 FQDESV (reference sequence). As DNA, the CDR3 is TGTGCCAGCAGCTTACGGGGGGCGAAGCAGTTCTTC. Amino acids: CASSLRGAKQFF. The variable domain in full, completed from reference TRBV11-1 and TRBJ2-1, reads EAEVAQSPRYKITEKSQAVAFWCDPISGHATLYWYRQILGQGPELLVQFQDESVVDDSQLPKDRFSAERLKGVDSTLKIQPAELGDSAMYLCASSLRGAKQFFGPGTRLTVL.

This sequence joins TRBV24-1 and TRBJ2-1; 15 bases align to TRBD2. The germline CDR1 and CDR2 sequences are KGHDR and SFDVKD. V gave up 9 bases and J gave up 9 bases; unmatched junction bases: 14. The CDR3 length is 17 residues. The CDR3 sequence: CATAPGLAGGPFSEQFF. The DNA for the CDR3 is TGTGCCACCGCACCGGGACTAGCGGGGGGCCCCTTCAGTGAGCAGTTCTTC.

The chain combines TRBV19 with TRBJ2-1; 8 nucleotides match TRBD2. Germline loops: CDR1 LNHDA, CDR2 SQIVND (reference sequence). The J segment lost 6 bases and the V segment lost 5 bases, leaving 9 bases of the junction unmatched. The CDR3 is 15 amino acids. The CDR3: CASSPRRRGVNEQFF. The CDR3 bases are TGTGCCAGTAGTCCCCGTCGGCGGGGGGTCAATGAGCAGTTCTTC.

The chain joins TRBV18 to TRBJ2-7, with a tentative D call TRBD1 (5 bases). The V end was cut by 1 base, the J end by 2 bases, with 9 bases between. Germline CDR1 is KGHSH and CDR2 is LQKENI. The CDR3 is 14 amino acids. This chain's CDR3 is CASSPLDTTYEQYF. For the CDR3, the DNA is TGTGCCAGCTCACCACTGGACACGACCTACGAGCAGTACTTC.

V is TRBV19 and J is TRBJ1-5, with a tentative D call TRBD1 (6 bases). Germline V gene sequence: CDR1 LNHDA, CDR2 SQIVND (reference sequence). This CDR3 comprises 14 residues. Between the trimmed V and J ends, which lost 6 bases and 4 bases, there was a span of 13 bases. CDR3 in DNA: TGTGCCAGTAGACCCGGGACACTTAATCAGCCCCAGCATTTT. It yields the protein CASRPGTLNQPQHF.

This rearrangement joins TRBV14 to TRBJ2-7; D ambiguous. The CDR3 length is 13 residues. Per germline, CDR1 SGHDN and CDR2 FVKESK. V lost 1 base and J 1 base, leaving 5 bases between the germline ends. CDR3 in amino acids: CASSQAQSYEQYV. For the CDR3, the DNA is TGTGCCAGCAGCCAAGCACAATCCTACGAGCAGTACGTC.

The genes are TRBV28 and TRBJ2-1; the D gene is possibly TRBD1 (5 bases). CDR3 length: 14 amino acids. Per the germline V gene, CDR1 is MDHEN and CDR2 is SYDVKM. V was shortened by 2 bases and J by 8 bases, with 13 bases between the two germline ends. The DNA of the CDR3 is TGTGCCAGCAGTTTAGGGGCCAGGGTGTATGAGCAGTTCTTC. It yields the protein CASSLGARVYEQFF.

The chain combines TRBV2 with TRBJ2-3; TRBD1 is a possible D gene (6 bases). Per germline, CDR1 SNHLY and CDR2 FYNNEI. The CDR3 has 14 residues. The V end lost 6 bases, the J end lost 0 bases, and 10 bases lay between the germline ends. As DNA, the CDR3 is TGTGCCAGCAGGAGACAGGCTAGCACAGATACGCAGTATTTT. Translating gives CASRRQASTDTQYF.

CDR3 in DNA: TGTGCCAGCAGCTTGGGGGCCGGGGTCTACGAGCAGTACTTC. It yields the protein CASSLGAGVYEQYF. The chain employs TRBV5-4 and TRBJ2-7; D perhaps matches TRBD2 (5 bases). The V and J ends lost 0 bases and 3 bases respectively, with 10 bases between them. This CDR3 has 14 residues. CDR1 is SGHNT and CDR2 is YYREEE in the germline V gene (reference sequence).

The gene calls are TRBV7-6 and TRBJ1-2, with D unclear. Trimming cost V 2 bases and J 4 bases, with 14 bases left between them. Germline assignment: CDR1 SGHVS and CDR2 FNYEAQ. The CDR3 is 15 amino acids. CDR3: CASSLMAVQAYGYTF. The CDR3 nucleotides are TGTGCCAGCAGCTTAATGGCCGTGCAGGCCTATGGCTACACCTTC. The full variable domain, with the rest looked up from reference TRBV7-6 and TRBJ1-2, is GAGVSQSPRYKVTKRGQDVALRCDPISGHVSLYWYRQALGQGPEFLTYFNYEAQQDKSGLPNDRFSAERPEGSISTLTIQRTEQRDSAMYRCASSLMAVQAYGYTFGSGTRLTVV.

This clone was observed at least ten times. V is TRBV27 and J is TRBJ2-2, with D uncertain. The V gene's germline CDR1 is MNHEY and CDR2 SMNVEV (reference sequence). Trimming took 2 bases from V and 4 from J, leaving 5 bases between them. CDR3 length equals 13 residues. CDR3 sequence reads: CASSLIITGELFF. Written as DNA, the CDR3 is TGTGCCAGCAGTTTAATTATCACCGGGGAGCTGTTTTTT.

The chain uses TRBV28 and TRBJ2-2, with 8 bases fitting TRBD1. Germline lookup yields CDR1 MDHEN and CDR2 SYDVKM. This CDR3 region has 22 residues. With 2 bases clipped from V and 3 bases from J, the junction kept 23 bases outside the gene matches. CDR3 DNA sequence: TGTGCCAGCAGTTTACTAGTATTTGGGACAGGTGATTGGGGCGCGGACACCGGGGAGCTGTTTTTT. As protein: CASSLLVFGTGDWGADTGELFF.

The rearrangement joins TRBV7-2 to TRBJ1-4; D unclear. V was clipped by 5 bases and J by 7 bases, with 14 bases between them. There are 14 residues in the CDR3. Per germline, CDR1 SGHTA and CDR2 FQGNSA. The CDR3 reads CASSQPHQAEKLFF. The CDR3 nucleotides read TGTGCCAGCAGCCAGCCCCATCAGGCTGAAAAACTGTTTTTT.

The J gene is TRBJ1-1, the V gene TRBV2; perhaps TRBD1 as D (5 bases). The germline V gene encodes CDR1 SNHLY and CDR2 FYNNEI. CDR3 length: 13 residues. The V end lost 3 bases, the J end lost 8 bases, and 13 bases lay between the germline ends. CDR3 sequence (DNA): TGTGCCAGCAGTGAGGAACAGGTGGGAGAAGCTTTCTTT. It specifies CASSEEQVGEAFF.

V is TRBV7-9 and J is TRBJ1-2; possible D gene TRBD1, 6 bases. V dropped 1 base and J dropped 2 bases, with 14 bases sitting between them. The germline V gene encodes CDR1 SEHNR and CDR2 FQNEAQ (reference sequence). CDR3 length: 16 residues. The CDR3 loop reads CASSLGVGTPNYGYTF. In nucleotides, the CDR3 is TGTGCCAGCAGCTTAGGCGTCGGGACACCGAACTATGGCTACACCTTC.

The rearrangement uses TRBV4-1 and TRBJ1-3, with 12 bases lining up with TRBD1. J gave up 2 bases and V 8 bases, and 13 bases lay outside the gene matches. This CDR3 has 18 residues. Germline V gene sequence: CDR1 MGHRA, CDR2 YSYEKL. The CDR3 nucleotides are TGCGCCAGCGGCGCCGGGACAGGGGGCAGCAGGGCTGGAAACACCATATATTTT. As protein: CASGAGTGGSRAGNTIYF.

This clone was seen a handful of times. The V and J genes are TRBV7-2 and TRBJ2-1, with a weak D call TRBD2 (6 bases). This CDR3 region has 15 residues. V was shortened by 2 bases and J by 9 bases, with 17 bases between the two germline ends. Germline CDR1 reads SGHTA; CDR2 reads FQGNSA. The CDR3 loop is CASSLKGAGRSEQFF. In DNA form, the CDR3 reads TGTGCCAGCAGCTTAAAGGGCGCGGGGCGGAGTGAGCAGTTCTTC.

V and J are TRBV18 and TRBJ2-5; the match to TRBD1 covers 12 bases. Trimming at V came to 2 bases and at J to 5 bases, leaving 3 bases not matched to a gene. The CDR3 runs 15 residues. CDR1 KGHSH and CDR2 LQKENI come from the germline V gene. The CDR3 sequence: CASSPGTGGPETQYF. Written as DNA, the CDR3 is TGTGCCAGCTCACCAGGGACAGGGGGCCCGGAGACCCAGTACTTC.

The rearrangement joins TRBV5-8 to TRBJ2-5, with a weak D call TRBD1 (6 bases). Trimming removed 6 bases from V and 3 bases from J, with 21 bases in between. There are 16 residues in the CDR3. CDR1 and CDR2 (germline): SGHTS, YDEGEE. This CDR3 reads CASTLGDRSGKETQYF. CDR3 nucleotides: TGTGCCAGCACCCTAGGCGACAGGTCAGGAAAAGAGACCCAGTACTTC.

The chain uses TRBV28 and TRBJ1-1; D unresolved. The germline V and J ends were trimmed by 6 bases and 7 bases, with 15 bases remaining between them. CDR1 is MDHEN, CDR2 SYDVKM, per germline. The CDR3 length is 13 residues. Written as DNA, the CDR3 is TGTGCCAGCAGGGCCCGGCGAGAGGGTGAAGCTTTCTTT. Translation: CASRARREGEAFF.

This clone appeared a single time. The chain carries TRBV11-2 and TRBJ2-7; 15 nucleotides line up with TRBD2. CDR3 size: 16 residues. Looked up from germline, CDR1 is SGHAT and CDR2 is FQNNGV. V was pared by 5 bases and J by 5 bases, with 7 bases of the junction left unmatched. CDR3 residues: CASSEGLAGGINEQYV. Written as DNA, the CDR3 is TGTGCCAGCAGCGAGGGACTAGCGGGGGGTATCAACGAGCAGTACGTC.

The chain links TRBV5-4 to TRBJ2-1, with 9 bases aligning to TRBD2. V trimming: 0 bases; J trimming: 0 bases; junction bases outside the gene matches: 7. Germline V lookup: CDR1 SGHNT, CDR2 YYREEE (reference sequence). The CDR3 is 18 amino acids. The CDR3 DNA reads TGTGCCAGCAGCTTGGCTTGGGCGGGGGGGCTCTCCTACAATGAGCAGTTCTTC. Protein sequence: CASSLAWAGGLSYNEQFF.

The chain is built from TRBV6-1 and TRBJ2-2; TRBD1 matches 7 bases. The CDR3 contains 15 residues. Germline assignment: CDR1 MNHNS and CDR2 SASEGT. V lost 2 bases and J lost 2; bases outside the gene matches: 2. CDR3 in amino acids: CASSERGPNTGELFF. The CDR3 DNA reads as TGTGCCAGCAGTGAAAGGGGGCCCAACACCGGGGAGCTGTTTTTT.

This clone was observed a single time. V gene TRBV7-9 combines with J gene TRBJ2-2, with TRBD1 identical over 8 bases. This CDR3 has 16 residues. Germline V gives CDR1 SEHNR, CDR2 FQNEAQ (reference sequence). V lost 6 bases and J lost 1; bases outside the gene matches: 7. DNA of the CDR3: TGTGCCAGCAGTCGGACAGGGCTTATGAACACCGGGGAGCTGTTTTTT. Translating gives CASSRTGLMNTGELFF.

The CDR3 coding sequence is TGTGCCAGCAGCTTTTCAGGGGGCGGAGAGACCCAGTACTTC. As protein: CASSFSGGGETQYF. The chain uses TRBV5-6 and TRBJ2-5; 8 bases agree with TRBD1. Germline V lookup: CDR1 SGHDT, CDR2 YYEEEE. Trimming removed 2 bases from V and 4 bases from J; junction bases left unmatched: 4. The CDR3 has 14 residues.

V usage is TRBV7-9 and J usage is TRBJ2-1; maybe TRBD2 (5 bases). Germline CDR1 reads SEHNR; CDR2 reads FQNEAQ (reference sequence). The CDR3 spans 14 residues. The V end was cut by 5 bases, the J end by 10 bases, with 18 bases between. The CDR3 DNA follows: TGTGCCAGCAGCCAGATGGTCCTAACGGGGGAGCAGTTCTTC. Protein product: CASSQMVLTGEQFF.

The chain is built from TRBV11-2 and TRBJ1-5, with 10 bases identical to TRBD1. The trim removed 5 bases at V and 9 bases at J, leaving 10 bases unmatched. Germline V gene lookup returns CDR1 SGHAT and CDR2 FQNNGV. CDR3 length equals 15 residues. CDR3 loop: CASSGQGVIARPQHF. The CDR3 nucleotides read TGTGCCAGCAGCGGACAGGGGGTGATTGCCCGGCCCCAGCATTTT.

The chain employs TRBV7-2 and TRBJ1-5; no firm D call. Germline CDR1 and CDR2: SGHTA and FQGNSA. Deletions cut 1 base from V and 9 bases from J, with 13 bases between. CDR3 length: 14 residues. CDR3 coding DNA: TGTGCCAGCAGCTTAGGTCCTGGAGGGATGCCCCAGCATTTT. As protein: CASSLGPGGMPQHF.

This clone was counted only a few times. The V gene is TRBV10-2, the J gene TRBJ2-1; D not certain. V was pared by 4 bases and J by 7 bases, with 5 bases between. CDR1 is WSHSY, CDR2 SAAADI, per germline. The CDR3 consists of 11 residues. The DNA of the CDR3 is TGCGCCAGCAGTGCCTCTAATGAGCAGTTCTTC. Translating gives CASSASNEQFF.

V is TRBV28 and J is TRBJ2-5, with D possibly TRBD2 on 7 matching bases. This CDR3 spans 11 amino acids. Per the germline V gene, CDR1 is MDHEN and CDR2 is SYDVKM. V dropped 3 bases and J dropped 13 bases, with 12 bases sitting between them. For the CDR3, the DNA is TGTGCCAGCAGTTTGGGGGGGCGGGCGTACTTC. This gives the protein CASSLGGRAYF.

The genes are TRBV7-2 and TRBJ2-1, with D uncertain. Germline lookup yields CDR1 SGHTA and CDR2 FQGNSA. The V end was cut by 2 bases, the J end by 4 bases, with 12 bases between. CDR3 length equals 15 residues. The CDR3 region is CASSLSQSEYNEQFF. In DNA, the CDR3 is TGTGCCAGCAGCTTAAGCCAAAGCGAGTACAATGAGCAGTTCTTC.